The 4 T cell receptor beta chains below were found in one sample sequenced in a study of blood T cell repertoires in COVID-19. Libraries were prepared by immunoSEQ multiplex PCR; TCRdb keeps only in-frame clonotypes and omits some of them. The sample lists about 280,000 clones, 88% occurring once. The sequenced sample consisted of PBMCs or T cells enriched from blood (not recorded which). The receptor set was obtained from a woman in her sixties or seventies in a cohort exposed to, infected with or recovered from COVID-19 (not recorded which).

V usage is TRBV30 and J usage is TRBJ1-6; D gene uncertain. The length of the CDR3 is 13 residues. Germline assignment: CDR1 GTSNPN and CDR2 SVGIG (reference sequence). Trimming removed 3 bases at V and 10 bases at J, with 13 bases between. CDR3 sequence reads: CAWRTEGGSPLHF. In nucleotides, the CDR3 is TGTGCCTGGAGGACCGAGGGTGGGTCACCCCTCCACTTT.

J is TRBJ1-1 and V is TRBV28; D is unresolved. V was shortened by 6 bases and J by 0 bases, with 14 bases between the two germline ends. The CDR3 extends over 15 amino acids. The germline gives CDR1 MDHEN, CDR2 SYDVKM. The DNA of the CDR3 is TGTGCCAGCAGGGAACGACACTTCATGAACACTGAAGCTTTCTTT. Amino acid sequence: CASRERHFMNTEAFF.

J is TRBJ2-5 and V is TRBV6-5; D is perhaps TRBD2 (6 bases). The CDR3 extends over 14 amino acids. The V gene lost 6 bases and the J gene lost 2 bases, with 13 bases spanning the gap. Germline CDR1 is MNHEY and CDR2 is SVGAGI. CDR3 DNA: TGTGCCAGCAGCTCACTAGCACCTCAAGAGACCCAGTACTTC. This codes for CASSSLAPQETQYF.

The gene calls are TRBV5-4 and TRBJ2-7; TRBD2 matches 9 bases. V lost 4 bases, J lost 0 bases, and 8 bases stayed unmatched. The CDR3 length is 16 residues. Germline assignment: CDR1 SGHNT and CDR2 YYREEE (reference sequence). The CDR3 DNA reads as TGTGCCAGCAGCCCTGTGGGCGGGGGGGACTCCTACGAGCAGTACTTC. Translated, it gives CASSPVGGGDSYEQYF.